The 2 T cell receptor beta chains in this list originate from one sample, sequenced in a study of regulatory T cells in long-lasting Graves disease. The TCR beta library used iRepertoire HTBI primers with Arm-PCR amplification of CDR3. Via MiXCR, TCRdb re-called the multiplex PCR reads, giving one row per CDR3 protein. Of 420,000 or so distinct CDR3 sequences in the sample, about a sixth were seen once. The time point was: newly diagnosed GD, antithyroid drugs for less than 3 months. Scientists built the TCR library using RNA that was extracted from PBMCs. These data were also filed under a second study, of T cells in Graves' hyperthyroidism and ophthalmopathy.

Source: peripheral blood mononuclear cells (PBMCs), taken at new diagnosis, from a patient treated with antithyroid drugs. These receptors were obtained from a woman under 30 with Graves disease.

This clonotype was observed a few times. V is TRBV29-1 and J is TRBJ2-1; 13 bases are a match to TRBD2. Unmatched junction bases numbered 9, after V lost 4 bases and J lost 9 bases. CDR1 and CDR2 (germline): SQVTM, ANQGSEA. There are 15 residues in the CDR3. Here the CDR3 DNA reads TGCAGCGTTGTATTCGTACTAGCGGGAGGGCGTGAGCAGTTCTTC. This sequence encodes CSVVFVLAGGREQFF.

V gene TRBV20-1 combines with J gene TRBJ2-1; 15 nucleotides align to TRBD2. The germline CDR1 and CDR2 sequences are DFQATT and SNEGSKA (reference sequence). The junction had 2 bases not matched to a gene; V was cut back by 5 bases and J by 6 bases. The CDR3 is 14 residues long. The CDR3 is CSAGLAGGFNEQFF. CDR3 bases: TGCAGTGCTGGACTAGCGGGAGGGTTCAATGAGCAGTTCTTC.